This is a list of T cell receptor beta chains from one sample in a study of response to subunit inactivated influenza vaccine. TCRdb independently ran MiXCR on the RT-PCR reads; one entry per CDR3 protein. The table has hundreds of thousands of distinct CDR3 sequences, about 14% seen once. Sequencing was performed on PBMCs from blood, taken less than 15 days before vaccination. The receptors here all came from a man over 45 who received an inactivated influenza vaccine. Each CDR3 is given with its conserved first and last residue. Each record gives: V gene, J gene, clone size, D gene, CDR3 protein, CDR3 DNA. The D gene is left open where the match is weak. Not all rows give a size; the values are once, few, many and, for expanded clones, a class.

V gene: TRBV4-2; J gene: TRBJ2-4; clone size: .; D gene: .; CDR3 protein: CASSQDPGGGKNIQYF; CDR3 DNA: TGTGCCAGCAGCCAAGATCCAGGGGGAGGCAAAAACATTCAGTACTTC
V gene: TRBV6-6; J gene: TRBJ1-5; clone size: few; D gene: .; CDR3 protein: CASSGGSQPQHF; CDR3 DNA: TGTGCCAGCAGTGGGGGCAGTCAGCCCCAGCATTTT
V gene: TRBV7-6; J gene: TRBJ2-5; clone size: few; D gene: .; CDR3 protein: CASSPRGGPFETQYF; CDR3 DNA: TGTGCCAGCAGCCCGAGAGGAGGGCCCTTTGAGACCCAGTACTTC
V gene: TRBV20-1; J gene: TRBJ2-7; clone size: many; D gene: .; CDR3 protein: CSAYDTYEQYF; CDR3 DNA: TGCAGTGCCTACGATACCTACGAGCAGTACTTC
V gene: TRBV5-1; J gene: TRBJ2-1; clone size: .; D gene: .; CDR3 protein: CASSLVGGEFDEQFF; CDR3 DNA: TGCGCCAGCAGCTTGGTTGGGGGCGAATTCGATGAGCAGTTCTTC
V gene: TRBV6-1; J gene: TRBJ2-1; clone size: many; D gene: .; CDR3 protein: CASSKYGPNGPNEQFF; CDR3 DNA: TGTGCCAGCAGCAAATACGGGCCAAACGGGCCCAATGAGCAGTTCTTC
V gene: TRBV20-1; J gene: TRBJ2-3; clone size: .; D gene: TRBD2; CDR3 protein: CSARRPGTSGRADTQYF; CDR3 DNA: TGCAGTGCTAGGAGACCCGGGACTAGCGGGAGAGCAGATACGCAGTATTTT
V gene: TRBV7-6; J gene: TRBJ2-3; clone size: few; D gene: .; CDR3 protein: CASSLAGELTDTQYF; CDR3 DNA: TGTGCCAGCAGCTTAGCGGGGGAGCTCACAGATACGCAGTATTTT
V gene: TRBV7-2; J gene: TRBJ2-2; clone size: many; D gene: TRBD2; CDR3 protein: CASRTLAGVVGELFF; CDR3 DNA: TGTGCCAGCAGGACCCTAGCGGGAGTGGTCGGGGAGCTGTTTTTT
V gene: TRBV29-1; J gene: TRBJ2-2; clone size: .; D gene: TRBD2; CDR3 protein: CSVSSGGTFELFF; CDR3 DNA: TGCAGCGTTTCTAGCGGGGGAACCTTCGAGCTGTTTTTT
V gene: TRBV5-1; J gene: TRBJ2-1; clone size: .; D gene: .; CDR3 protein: CSSSLDQGNYNEQFF; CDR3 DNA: TGCTCCAGCAGCTTGGATCAGGGTAACTACAATGAGCAGTTCTTC
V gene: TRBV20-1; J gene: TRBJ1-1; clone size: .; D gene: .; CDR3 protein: CSARMGTGITEAFF; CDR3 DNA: TGCAGTGCTAGAATGGGCACAGGGATAACTGAAGCTTTCTTT
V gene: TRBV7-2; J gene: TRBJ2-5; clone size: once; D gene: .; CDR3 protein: CASSTGHGQETQYF; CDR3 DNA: TGTGCCAGCAGCACCGGACACGGACAAGAGACCCAGTACTTC
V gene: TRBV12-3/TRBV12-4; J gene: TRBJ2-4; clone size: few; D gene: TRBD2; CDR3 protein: CAGSGGVPLPSGNIQYF; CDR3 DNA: TGTGCCGGTAGCGGGGGGGTACCTCTCCCTAGCGGAAACATTCAGTACTTC
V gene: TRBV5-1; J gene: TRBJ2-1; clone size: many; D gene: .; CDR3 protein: CASSLDTGSFNEQFF; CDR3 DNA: TGCGCCAGCAGCTTGGATACCGGGTCCTTCAATGAGCAGTTCTTC
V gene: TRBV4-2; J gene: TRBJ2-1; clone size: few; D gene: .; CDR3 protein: CASSQEFGGAMFNEQFF; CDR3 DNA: TGTGCCAGCAGCCAGGAGTTCGGGGGAGCAATGTTCAATGAGCAGTTCTTC
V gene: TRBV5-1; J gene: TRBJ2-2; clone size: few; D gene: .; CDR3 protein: CASSIREDGELFF; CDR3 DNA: TGCGCCAGCAGCATCAGGGAGGACGGGGAGCTGTTTTTT
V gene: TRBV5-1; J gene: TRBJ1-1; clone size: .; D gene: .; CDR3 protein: CASSLMADMNTEAFF; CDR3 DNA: TGCGCCAGCAGCTTGATGGCAGACATGAACACTGAAGCTTTCTTT
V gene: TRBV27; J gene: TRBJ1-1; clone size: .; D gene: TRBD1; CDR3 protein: CASSGSPVRDRRTEAFF; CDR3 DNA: TGTGCCAGCAGCGGGAGCCCCGTCCGGGACAGGCGGACTGAAGCTTTCTTT
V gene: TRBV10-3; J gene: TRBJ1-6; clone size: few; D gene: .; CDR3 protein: CAIRATNPGDSPLHF; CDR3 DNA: TGTGCCATCAGAGCGACAAACCCCGGCGATTCACCCCTCCACTTT
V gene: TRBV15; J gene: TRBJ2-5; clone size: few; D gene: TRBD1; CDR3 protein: CATGQGSGQETQYF; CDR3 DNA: TGTGCCACCGGACAGGGATCGGGTCAAGAGACCCAGTACTTC
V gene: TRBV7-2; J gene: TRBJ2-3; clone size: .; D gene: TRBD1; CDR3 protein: CASSSRQGWTDTQYF; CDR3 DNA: TGTGCCAGCAGCTCTCGACAGGGGTGGACAGATACGCAGTATTTT
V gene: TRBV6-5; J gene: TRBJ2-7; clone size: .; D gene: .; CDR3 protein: CASSYDKYEQYF; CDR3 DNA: TGTGCCAGCAGTTACGACAAATACGAGCAGTACTTC
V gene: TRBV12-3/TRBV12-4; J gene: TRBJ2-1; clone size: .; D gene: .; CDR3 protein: CASISGSSYNEQFF; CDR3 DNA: TGTGCCAGCATCAGTGGAAGCTCCTACAATGAGCAGTTCTTC
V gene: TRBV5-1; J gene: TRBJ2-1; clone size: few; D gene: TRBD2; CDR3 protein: CASRGGSLNEQFF; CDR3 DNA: TGCGCCAGCAGAGGCGGGAGCTTGAATGAGCAGTTCTTC
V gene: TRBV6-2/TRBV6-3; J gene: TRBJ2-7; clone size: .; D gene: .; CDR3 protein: CASSDLLEQYF; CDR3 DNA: TGTGCCAGCTCGGACCTGTTAGAGCAGTACTTC
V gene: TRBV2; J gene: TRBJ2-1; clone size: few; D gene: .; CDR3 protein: CASREGSYNEQFF; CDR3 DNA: TGTGCCAGCAGGGAGGGATCCTACAATGAGCAGTTCTTC
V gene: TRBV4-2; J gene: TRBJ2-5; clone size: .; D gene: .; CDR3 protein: CASSLSGGKQETQYF; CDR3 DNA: TGTGCCAGCAGCCTAAGCGGAGGGAAACAAGAGACCCAGTACTTC
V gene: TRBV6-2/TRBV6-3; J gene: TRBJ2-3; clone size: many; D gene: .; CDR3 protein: CASSYTGRPQDTQYF; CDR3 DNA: TGTGCCAGCAGTTACACAGGACGACCCCAGGATACGCAGTATTTT
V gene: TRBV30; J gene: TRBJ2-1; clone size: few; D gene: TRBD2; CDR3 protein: CAWRGLAGENEQFF; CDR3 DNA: TGTGCCTGGCGGGGACTAGCGGGAGAGAATGAGCAGTTCTTC
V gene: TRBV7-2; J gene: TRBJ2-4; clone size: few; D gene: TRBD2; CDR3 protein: CASSFLLAGKRNIQYF; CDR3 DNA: TGTGCCAGCAGCTTCTTGCTAGCGGGGAAAAGGAACATTCAGTACTTC
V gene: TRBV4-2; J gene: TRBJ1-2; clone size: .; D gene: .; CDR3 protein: CASSQAAVAGEVDYGYTF; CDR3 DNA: TGTGCCAGCAGCCAAGCCGCGGTGGCGGGAGAGGTGGACTATGGCTACACCTTC